Below, 14 T cell receptor beta chains from the same sample are listed, as sequenced in a study of T-cell memory formation after mild COVID-19. MiXCR, run by TCRdb on the 5' RACE reads, gives a single entry per CDR3 protein. The sample gives roughly 550,000 distinct CDR3 sequences, roughly 20% of which show up once; around 13% is in the top ten. Sequenced: PBMCs or a T cell subset sorted from them (not recorded which). The receptors shown here come from an adult woman who had mild COVID-19 (a few samples of this study predate the infection). Cell type and time point are not known.

The chain links TRBV4-2 to TRBJ2-7; the match to TRBD1 covers 10 bases. V gave up 4 bases and J gave up 3 bases; unmatched junction bases: 6. CDR3 length: 15 amino acids. CDR1 and CDR2 from the germline V gene are LGHNA and YNFKEQ. The CDR3 nucleotides are TGTGCCAGCAGCCGAGGACAGGGGGAGGGCTACGAGCAGTACTTC. It yields the protein CASSRGQGEGYEQYF.

This clonotype was detected a few times. The V call is TRBV7-9, the J call TRBJ2-3, with a possible D match to TRBD2 (7 bases). From germline, CDR1 is SEHNR and CDR2 FQNEAQ (reference sequence). This CDR3 has 17 residues. The V and J ends lost 3 bases and 2 bases respectively, with 18 bases between them. CDR3 in amino acids: CASSLLNGGLNTDTQYF. The DNA for the CDR3 is TGTGCCAGCAGCTTGCTCAACGGGGGGCTCAACACAGATACGCAGTATTTT.

A few counts support this clonotype. The CDR3 is CASSPWDTGHTDTQYF. The CDR3 coding sequence is TGTGCCAGCAGCCCATGGGACACCGGGCACACCGATACGCAGTATTTT. The chain has TRBV9 and TRBJ2-3; perhaps TRBD1 as D (6 bases). The CDR3 consists of 16 residues. V lost 4 bases to trimming and J lost 6 bases, with 21 bases between them. Per the germline V gene, CDR1 is SGDLS and CDR2 is YYNGEE.

This rearrangement joins TRBV7-9 to TRBJ2-7; the D is unclear. Germline CDR1 and CDR2: SEHNR and FQNEAQ (reference sequence). The CDR3 has 12 residues. V was clipped by 8 bases and J by 3 bases, with 11 bases between them. The CDR3 here is CASLGRDYEQYF. CDR3 DNA sequence: TGTGCCAGCCTTGGAAGGGACTACGAGCAGTACTTC. Drawing the rest from reference TRBV7-9 and TRBJ2-7, the complete variable domain is DTGVSQNPRHKITKRGQNVTFRCDPISEHNRLYWYRQTLGQGPEFLTYFQNEAQLEKSRLLSDRFSAERPKGSFSTLEIQRTEQGDSAMYLCASLGRDYEQYFGPGTRLTVT.

The chain carries TRBV6-2 or TRBV6-3 and TRBJ2-7; the match to TRBD2 covers 8 bases. Germline V gene lookup returns CDR1 MNHEY and CDR2 SVGEGT. This CDR3 is built from 15 residues. V was clipped by 4 bases and J by 0 bases; unmatched bases: 5. The CDR3 DNA follows: TGTGCCAGCAGTTTAGCGGGATACCCCTCCTACGAGCAGTACTTC. Amino acids: CASSLAGYPSYEQYF.

The V call is TRBV5-1, the J call TRBJ2-5; D is perhaps TRBD1 (6 bases). V was cut by 4 bases and J by 3 bases, with 16 bases left in between. In germline, CDR1 is SGHRS, CDR2 YFSETQ. The CDR3 totals 15 residues. CDR3 region: CASSPLGARKETQYF. Written as DNA, the CDR3 is TGCGCCAGCAGCCCTTTGGGGGCCAGGAAAGAGACCCAGTACTTC.

This rearrangement joins TRBV5-1 to TRBJ2-3, with D hard to call. Germline lookup yields CDR1 SGHRS and CDR2 YFSETQ. Trimming left V 1 base short and J 1 base short, with 13 bases between. The CDR3 consists of 16 residues. CDR3 DNA sequence: TGCGCCAGCAGCTTGAGTGATGGGAAACGCACAGATACGCAGTATTTT. Protein product: CASSLSDGKRTDTQYF. The variable domain in full, completed from reference TRBV5-1 and TRBJ2-3, reads KAGVTQTPRYLIKTRGQQVTLSCSPISGHRSVSWYQQTPGQGLQFLFEYFSETQRNKGNFPGRFSGRQFSNSRSEMNVSTLELGDSALYLCASSLSDGKRTDTQYFGPGTRLTVL.

The chain combines TRBV19 with TRBJ2-5; no definite D call. This CDR3 has 16 residues. Per germline, CDR1 LNHDA and CDR2 SQIVND (reference sequence). V was pared by 0 bases and J by 0 bases, with 11 bases between. In nucleotides, the CDR3 is TGTGCCAGTAGTATAGATCACACAACGTACCAAGAGACCCAGTACTTC. The encoded protein is CASSIDHTTYQETQYF.

This clonotype occurred a few times. The junction departs from germline at one end; a sequencing error may be responsible. The genes are TRBV5-1 and TRBJ2-5, with 8 positions matching TRBD2. The germline gives CDR1 SGHRS, CDR2 YFSETQ. The CDR3 covers 14 residues. For the CDR3, the DNA is TGCGCCAGCAGCCCCCTCCCTGAGACTAGCGAGGAACTCTTC. Amino acid sequence: CASSPLPETSEELF. Supplemented by reference TRBV5-1 and TRBJ2-5, the full variable domain reads KAGVTQTPRYLIKTRGQQVTLSCSPISGHRSVSWYQQTPGQGLQFLFEYFSETQRNKGNFPGRFSGRQFSNSRSEMNVSTLELGDSALYLCASSPLPETSEELFGPGTRLLVL.

The gene calls are TRBV15 and TRBJ1-5; D is unclear. The CDR3 sequence is 13 residues long. CDR1 and CDR2 from the germline V gene are LNHNV and YYDKDF (reference sequence). Trimming stripped 0 bases from V and 5 bases from J, with 5 bases between. The CDR3, as DNA: TGTGCCACCAGCAGAGACCGTCATCAGCCCCAGCATTTT. Amino acids: CATSRDRHQPQHF.

The chain joins TRBV24-1 to TRBJ2-7; tentatively, D is TRBD1 or TRBD2 (5 bases each). The CDR3 sequence is 15 residues long. Germline V CDR1 and CDR2: KGHDR, SFDVKD. V gave up 3 bases and J gave up 2 bases, with 13 bases separating them. CDR3 sequence: CATSDRGAPTYEQYF. CDR3 nucleotide sequence: TGTGCCACCAGTGATCGGGGCGCTCCCACCTACGAGCAGTACTTC.

This clonotype has a count of ten or more. The CDR3 spells CSARDPFLVRTDTQYF. The CDR3 coding sequence is TGCAGTGCTAGAGATCCCTTTTTGGTCCGCACAGATACGCAGTATTTT. The genes are TRBV20-1 and TRBJ2-3; D unclear. The CDR3 covers 16 residues. Trimming removed 0 bases at V and 1 base at J, with 14 bases between. Germline V gives CDR1 DFQATT, CDR2 SNEGSKA (reference sequence).

The chain joins TRBV25-1 to TRBJ1-3; no reliable D call. The CDR3 loop spans 14 amino acids. Germline V gives CDR1 MGHDK, CDR2 SYGVNS. V lost 5 bases and J 0 bases, leaving 8 bases between the germline ends. The CDR3 DNA is TGTGCCAGCAGTAGGGAGATCTCTGGAAACACCATATATTTT. This translates into CASSREISGNTIYF.

The CDR3 nucleotides are TGTGCCTGGAGCGTTAGCACTAGTTTTGAGCAGTTCTTC. It encodes CAWSVSTSFEQFF. The rearrangement uses TRBV30 and TRBJ2-1; D may be TRBD2 (5 bases). CDR1 and CDR2 from the germline V gene are GTSNPN and SVGIG (reference sequence). This CDR3 has 13 amino acids. The V and J ends lost 3 bases and 9 bases respectively, with 15 bases between them. Based on the CDR3 plus reference TRBV30 and TRBJ2-1, the full variable domain is SQTIHQWPATLVQPVGSPLSLECTVEGTSNPNLYWYRQAAGRGLQLLFYSVGIGQISSEVPQNLSASRPQDRQFILSSKKLLLSDSGFYLCAWSVSTSFEQFFGPGTRLTVL.